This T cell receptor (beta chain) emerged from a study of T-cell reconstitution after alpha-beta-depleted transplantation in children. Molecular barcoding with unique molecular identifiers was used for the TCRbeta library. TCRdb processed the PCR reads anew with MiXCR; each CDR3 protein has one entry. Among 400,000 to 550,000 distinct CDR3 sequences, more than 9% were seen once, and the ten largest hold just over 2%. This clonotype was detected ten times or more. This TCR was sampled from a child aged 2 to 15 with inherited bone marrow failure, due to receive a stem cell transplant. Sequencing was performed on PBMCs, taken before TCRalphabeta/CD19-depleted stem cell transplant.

CDR3 in DNA: TGTGCCAGCACCCGGAGCGGGAGTGGGGAGACCCAGTACTTC. Translated: CASTRSGSGETQYF. The chain has TRBV27 and TRBJ2-5; TRBD2 matches 8 bases. Germline CDR1 and CDR2: MNHEY and SMNVEV (reference sequence). This CDR3 has 14 residues. Unmatched junction bases numbered 9, after V lost 7 bases and J lost 5 bases.